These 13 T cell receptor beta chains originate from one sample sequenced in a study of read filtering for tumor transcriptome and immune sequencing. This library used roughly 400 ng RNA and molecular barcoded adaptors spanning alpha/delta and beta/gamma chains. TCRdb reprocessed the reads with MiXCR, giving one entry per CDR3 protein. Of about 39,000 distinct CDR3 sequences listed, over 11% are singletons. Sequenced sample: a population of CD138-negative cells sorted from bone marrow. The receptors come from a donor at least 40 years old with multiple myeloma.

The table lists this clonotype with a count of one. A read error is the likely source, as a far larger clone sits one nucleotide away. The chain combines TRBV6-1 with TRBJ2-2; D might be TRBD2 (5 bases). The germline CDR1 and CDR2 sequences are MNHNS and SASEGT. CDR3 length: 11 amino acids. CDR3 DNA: TGTGCCAGCAGCACTGCCGGGGAGCTGCTTTTT. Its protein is CASSTAGELLF.

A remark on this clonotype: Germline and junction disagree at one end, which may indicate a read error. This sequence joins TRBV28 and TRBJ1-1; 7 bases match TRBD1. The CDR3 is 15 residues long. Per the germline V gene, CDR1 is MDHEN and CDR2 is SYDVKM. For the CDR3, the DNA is TGTGTCAGCAGTTCAAGACAGGGAATGAACACTGAAGCTTTCTTC. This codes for CVSSSRQGMNTEAFF. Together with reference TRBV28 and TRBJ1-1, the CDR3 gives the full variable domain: DVKVTQSSRYLVKRTGEKVFLECVQDMDHENMFWYRQDPGLGLRLIYFSYDVKMKEKGDIPEGYSVSREKKERFSLILESASTNQTSMYLCVSSSRQGMNTEAFFGQGTRLTVV.

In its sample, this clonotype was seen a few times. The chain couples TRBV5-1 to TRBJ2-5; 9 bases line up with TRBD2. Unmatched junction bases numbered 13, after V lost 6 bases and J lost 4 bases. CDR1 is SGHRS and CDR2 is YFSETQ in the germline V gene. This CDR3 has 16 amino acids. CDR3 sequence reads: CASKYGLAGRGETQYF. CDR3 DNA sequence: TGCGCCAGCAAATATGGGCTAGCGGGACGGGGAGAGACCCAGTACTTC.

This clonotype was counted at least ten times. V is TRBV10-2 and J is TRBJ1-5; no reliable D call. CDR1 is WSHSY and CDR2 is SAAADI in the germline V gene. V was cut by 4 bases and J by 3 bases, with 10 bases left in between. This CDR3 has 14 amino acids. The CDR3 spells CASSVVPINQPQHF. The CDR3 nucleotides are TGCGCCAGCAGTGTTGTCCCGATCAATCAGCCCCAGCATTTT.

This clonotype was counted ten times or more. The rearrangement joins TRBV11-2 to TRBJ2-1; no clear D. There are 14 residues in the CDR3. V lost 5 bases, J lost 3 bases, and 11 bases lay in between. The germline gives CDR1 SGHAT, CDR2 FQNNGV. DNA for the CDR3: TGTGCCAGCAGCCCAATTAGAGACTACAATGAGCAGTTCTTC. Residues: CASSPIRDYNEQFF.

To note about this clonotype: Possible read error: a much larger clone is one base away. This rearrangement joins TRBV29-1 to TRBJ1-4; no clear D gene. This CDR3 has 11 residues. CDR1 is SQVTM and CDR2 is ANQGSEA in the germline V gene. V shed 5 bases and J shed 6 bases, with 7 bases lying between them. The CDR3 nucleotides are TGCAGCGTTATGGAGGATGAAAAACTGTTTTTT. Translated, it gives CSVMEDEKLFF.

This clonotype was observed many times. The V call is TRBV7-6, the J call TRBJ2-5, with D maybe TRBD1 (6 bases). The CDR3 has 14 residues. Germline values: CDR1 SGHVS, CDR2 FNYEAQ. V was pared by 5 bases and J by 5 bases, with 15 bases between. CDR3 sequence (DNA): TGTGCCAGCAGCCTCTATCAGGGGTTGGAGACCCAGTACTTC. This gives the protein CASSLYQGLETQYF.

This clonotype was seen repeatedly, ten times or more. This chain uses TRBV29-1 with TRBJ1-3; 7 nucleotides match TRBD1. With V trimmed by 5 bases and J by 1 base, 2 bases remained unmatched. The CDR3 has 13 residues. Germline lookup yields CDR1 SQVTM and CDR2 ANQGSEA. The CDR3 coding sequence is TGCAGCGTTCTGACAGGGTCTGGAAACACCATATATTTT. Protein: CSVLTGSGNTIYF.

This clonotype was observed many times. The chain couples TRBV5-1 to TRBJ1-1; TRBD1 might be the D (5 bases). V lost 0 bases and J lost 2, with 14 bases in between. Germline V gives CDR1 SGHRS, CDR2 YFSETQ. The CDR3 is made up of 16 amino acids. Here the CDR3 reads CASSLVLQGINTEAFF. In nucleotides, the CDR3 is TGCGCCAGCAGCTTGGTATTGCAGGGAATTAACACTGAAGCTTTCTTT.

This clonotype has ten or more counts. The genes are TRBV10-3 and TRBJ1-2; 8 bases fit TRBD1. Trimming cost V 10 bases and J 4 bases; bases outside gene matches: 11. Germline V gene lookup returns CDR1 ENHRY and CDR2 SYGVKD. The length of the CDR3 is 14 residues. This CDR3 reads CATHQGQEGYGYTF. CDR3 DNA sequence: TGTGCCACCCATCAGGGACAGGAGGGCTATGGCTACACCTTC.

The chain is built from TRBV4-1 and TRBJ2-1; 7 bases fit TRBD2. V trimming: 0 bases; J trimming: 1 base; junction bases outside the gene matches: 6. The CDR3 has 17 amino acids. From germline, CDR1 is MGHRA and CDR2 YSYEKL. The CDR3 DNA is TGCGCCAGCAGCCAAGATGGGCGGGAGAGGTCCTACAATGAGCAGTTCTTC. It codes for CASSQDGRERSYNEQFF.

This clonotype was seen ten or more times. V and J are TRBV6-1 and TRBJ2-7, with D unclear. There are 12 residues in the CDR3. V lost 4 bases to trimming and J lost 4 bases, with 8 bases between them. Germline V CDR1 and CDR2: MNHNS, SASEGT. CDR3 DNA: TGTGCCAGCAGTGTTTATCAGTACGAGCAGTACTTC. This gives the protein CASSVYQYEQYF.

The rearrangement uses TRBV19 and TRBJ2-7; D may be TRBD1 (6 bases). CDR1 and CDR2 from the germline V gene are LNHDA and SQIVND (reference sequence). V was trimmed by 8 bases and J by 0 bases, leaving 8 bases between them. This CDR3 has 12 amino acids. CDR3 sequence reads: CASQGSSYEQYF. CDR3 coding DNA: TGTGCCAGTCAGGGGAGCTCCTACGAGCAGTACTTC.